This T cell receptor (beta chain) originates from a study of blood T cell repertoires in COVID-19. Study details: The origin of the acute and convalescent COVID-19 samples was the United States, Italy and Spain.

The data were produced by immunoSEQ multiplex PCR, yet TCRdb's version contains in-frame clones alone and is incomplete. This sample yields approximately 500,000 clones, of which roughly nine tenths are seen a single time; roughly 7.4% belongs to the top ten. This TCR derives from a woman aged 50 to 60 with COVID-19, enrolled during active disease. Material for sequencing was peripheral blood.

The CDR3 loop reads CASSEQGAAGKLFF. The DNA for the CDR3 is TGTGCCAGCAGCGAACAGGGGGCAGCGGGAAAACTGTTTTTT. The rearrangement uses TRBV7-8 and TRBJ1-4; TRBD1 matches 9 bases. Germline lookup yields CDR1 SGHVS and CDR2 FQNEAQ. V gave up 5 bases and J gave up 10 bases; unmatched junction bases: 8. This CDR3 spans 14 amino acids. The full variable domain, with the rest looked up from reference TRBV7-8 and TRBJ1-4, is GAGVSQSPRYKVAKRGQDVALRCDPISGHVSLFWYQQALGQGPEFLTYFQNEAQLDKSGLPSDRFFAERPEGSVSTLKIQRTQQEDSAVYLCASSEQGAAGKLFFGSGTQLSVL.